This T cell receptor (beta chain) emerged from a study of cytomegalovirus exposure and HLA in healthy donors. Study observations and caveats: According to a later analysis, most TCR beta chains associated with CMV appeared HLA-restricted. Rare sequences made up most TCRs, while some public TCRs were found in many donors.

The primer mix had 60 Vbeta and 13 Jbeta primers. Clones were sequenced by immunoSEQ multiplex PCR, and TCRdb holds only the in-frame ones, with some missing. This sample yields approximately 180,000 clones, of which 80% to 85% are seen a single time; 1.5% to 2% belongs to the top ten. It was healthy bone marrow donors who served as donors. Germline values: CDR1 SSHAT, CDR2 FNYEAQ (reference sequence). The CDR3 runs to 15 residues. Details on this clone: The antigen is undetermined. An end of the junction does not agree with germline; a read error may underlie this.

The chain recombines TRBV7-7 with TRBJ2-3, with a tentative D call TRBD2 (5 bases). Sequencing was carried out using PBMCs. The sequence came from a young woman in good health and CMV-seronegative. DNA of the CDR3: TGTGCTAGCAGCCCCCTCGGCGGGAGCACAGATACGCAGTATTTT. This codes for CASSPLGGSTDTQYF. Based on the CDR3 plus reference TRBV7-7 and TRBJ2-3, the full variable domain is GAGVSQSPRYKVTKRGQDVTLRCDPISSHATLYWYQQALGQGPEFLTYFNYEAQPDKSGLPSDRFSAERPEGSISTLTIQRTEQRDSAMYRCASSPLGGSTDTQYFGPGTRLTVL.